These 20 T cell receptor beta chains came from one sample sequenced in a study of STAT5B mutations in CD4+ large granular lymphocyte leukemia. TCRdb's copy holds only in-frame clones and misses some; the assay was immunoSEQ multiplex PCR. This sample has 8,000 to 10,000 clones, with nearly 90% found just once. The material sequenced was PBMCs. The receptors were gathered from a woman in her 70s with CD4+ T-cell large granular lymphocyte leukemia.

CDR3 region: CASSYGTGGTDTQYF. The CDR3 region has the DNA TGTGCCAGCAGTTATGGGACAGGGGGAACAGATACGCAGTATTTT. The chain joins TRBV6-6 to TRBJ2-3; 11 bases map to TRBD1. V lost 3 bases to trimming and J lost 3 bases; unmatched junction nucleotides: 2. This CDR3 contains 15 residues. CDR1 and CDR2 (germline): MNHNY, SVGAGI (reference sequence).

The sample holds one count of this clone. The V gene is TRBV5-1, the J gene TRBJ2-3, with 7 bases fitting TRBD1. Per the germline V gene, CDR1 is SGHRS and CDR2 is YFSETQ. The CDR3 length is 14 residues. The trim removed 2 bases at V and 2 bases at J, leaving 2 bases unmatched. CDR3 nucleotide sequence: TGCGCCAGCAGCTTAGACAGGGACACAGATACGCAGTATTTT. Translation gives CASSLDRDTDTQYF. Filled out from reference TRBV5-1 and TRBJ2-3, the complete variable domain reads KAGVTQTPRYLIKTRGQQVTLSCSPISGHRSVSWYQQTPGQGLQFLFEYFSETQRNKGNFPGRFSGRQFSNSRSEMNVSTLELGDSALYLCASSLDRDTDTQYFGPGTRLTVL.

V and J are TRBV5-6 and TRBJ1-1; TRBD1 matches 8 bases. Trimming at V came to 4 bases and at J to 5 bases, leaving 7 bases not matched to a gene. Germline CDR1 reads SGHDT; CDR2 reads YYEEEE. The CDR3 contains 14 residues. Here the CDR3 reads CASSGDRGWTEAFF. DNA of the CDR3: TGTGCCAGCAGCGGTGACAGGGGATGGACTGAAGCTTTCTTT.

In regard to this clone: The conserved closing phenylalanine or tryptophan is absent in this CDR3, likely reflecting a read error. This chain uses TRBV5-1 with TRBJ2-7; D is uncertain. V was trimmed by 0 bases and J by 3 bases, leaving 10 bases between them. The germline CDR1 and CDR2 sequences are SGHRS and YFSETQ. The CDR3 consists of 14 residues. DNA of the CDR3: TGCGCCAGCAGCTTGGGGATGTTGGGCTACGAGCAGTACCTC. Amino acids: CASSLGMLGYEQYL.

This chain joins TRBV6-1 and TRBJ2-1; 10 bases match TRBD2. Germline-derived CDR1 and CDR2 are MNHNS and SASEGT. The CDR3 extends over 19 amino acids. J was trimmed by 1 base and V by 2 bases; bases with no gene match: 11. The CDR3 reads CASSESLASGGRSYNEQFF. The CDR3 DNA reads TGTGCCAGCAGTGAATCGTTAGCTAGCGGGGGCCGTTCCTACAATGAGCAGTTCTTC.

This chain uses TRBV28 with TRBJ1-2, with D maybe TRBD1 (6 bases). The CDR3 sequence is 13 residues long. Germline V gene data show CDR1 as MDHEN and CDR2 as SYDVKM. The germline V and J ends were trimmed by 3 bases and 8 bases, with 13 bases remaining between them. The CDR3 DNA is TGTGCCAGCAGTTTGAAGGGGGAGGTCGGCTACACCTTC. Amino acids: CASSLKGEVGYTF.

This chain links TRBV5-4 with TRBJ2-7, with 9 bases matching TRBD1. The CDR3 has 17 amino acids. From germline, CDR1 is SGHNT and CDR2 YYREEE (reference sequence). V lost 3 bases and J lost 3; bases outside the gene matches: 13. CDR3 protein: CASSSFLQGATVYEQYF. In nucleotides, the CDR3 is TGTGCCAGCAGCTCCTTTTTACAGGGGGCGACCGTCTACGAGCAGTACTTC.

The V and J genes are TRBV5-1 and TRBJ2-3; D is perhaps TRBD1 (6 bases). V gave up 3 bases and J gave up 3 bases, with 8 bases separating them. Germline V gene sequence: CDR1 SGHRS, CDR2 YFSETQ. The CDR3 extends over 13 amino acids. This chain's CDR3 is CASSSGQTDTQYF. Here the CDR3 DNA reads TGCGCCAGCAGCTCAGGACAGACAGATACGCAGTATTTT. Full variable domain (rest looked up from reference TRBV5-1 and TRBJ2-3): KAGVTQTPRYLIKTRGQQVTLSCSPISGHRSVSWYQQTPGQGLQFLFEYFSETQRNKGNFPGRFSGRQFSNSRSEMNVSTLELGDSALYLCASSSGQTDTQYFGPGTRLTVL.

This clone was counted a single time. The rearrangement links TRBV11-1 to TRBJ2-7, with 10 bases identical to TRBD2. Germline values: CDR1 SGHAT, CDR2 FQDESV (reference sequence). The CDR3 sequence is 13 residues long. The ends lost 4 bases at V and 4 bases at J; junction bases unmatched: 1. For the CDR3, the DNA is TGTGCCAGCAGCTGGACTAGCGGTTACGAGCAGTACTTC. It yields the protein CASSWTSGYEQYF.

This chain uses TRBV19 with TRBJ1-2; 9 bases match TRBD1. CDR1 LNHDA and CDR2 SQIVND come from the germline V gene (reference sequence). The V segment lost 6 bases and the J segment 3 bases; nucleotides outside the gene matches: 5. CDR3 length: 14 amino acids. The CDR3: CASRHRGPDYGYTF. DNA of the CDR3: TGTGCCAGTAGACACAGGGGGCCAGACTATGGCTACACCTTC. Variable domain in full (rest from reference TRBV19 and TRBJ1-2): DGGITQSPKYLFRKEGQNVTLSCEQNLNHDAMYWYRQDPGQGLRLIYYSQIVNDFQKGDIAEGYSVSREKKESFPLTVTSAQKNPTAFYLCASRHRGPDYGYTFGSGTRLTVV.

The rearrangement links TRBV4-1 to TRBJ1-1, with 8 nucleotides matching TRBD1. This CDR3 has 20 amino acids. V was pared by 0 bases and J by 4 bases, with 19 bases of the junction left unmatched. Looked up from germline, CDR1 is MGHRA and CDR2 is YSYEKL. The CDR3: CASSQDRERQGKKRVTEAFF. DNA for the CDR3: TGCGCCAGCAGCCAAGACCGAGAAAGACAGGGGAAGAAAAGGGTCACTGAAGCTTTCTTT.

The genes are TRBV5-1 and TRBJ1-2, with D possibly being TRBD1 (5 bases). V lost 7 bases and J 2 bases, leaving 15 bases between the germline ends. Germline CDR1 reads SGHRS; CDR2 reads YFSETQ. The CDR3 length is 14 residues. In DNA form, the CDR3 reads TGCGCCAGCTTTGATACAGGAATCAACTATGGCTACACCTTC. This gives the protein CASFDTGINYGYTF.

This chain uses TRBV25-1 with TRBJ2-3; tentatively, D is TRBD2 (6 bases). Trimming cost V 3 bases and J 4 bases, with 11 bases left between them. Germline CDR1 MGHDK, CDR2 SYGVNS. The CDR3 is 14 residues long. This CDR3 is CASSEAGYSDTQYF. For the CDR3, the DNA is TGTGCCAGCAGTGAGGCGGGATACTCAGATACGCAGTATTTT.

This chain uses TRBV5-4 with TRBJ2-5; 14 nucleotides agree with TRBD2. CDR3 length equals 16 residues. J lost 4 bases, V lost 0 bases, and 2 bases had no gene match. CDR1 is SGHNT, CDR2 YYREEE, per germline (reference sequence). CDR3 nucleotide sequence: TGTGCCAGCAGCTTGGAAGGGACTAGCGGGGGAGAGACCCAGTACTTC. Its protein is CASSLEGTSGGETQYF.

The rearrangement joins TRBV19 to TRBJ2-2; the D gene is possibly TRBD1 (6 bases). V lost 5 bases to trimming and J lost 6 bases, with 10 bases between them. CDR1 is LNHDA and CDR2 is SQIVND in the germline V gene (reference sequence). The CDR3 consists of 13 residues. Here the CDR3 reads CASSVQGPGELFF. The DNA for the CDR3 is TGTGCCAGTAGTGTACAGGGACCCGGGGAGCTGTTTTTT.

This rearrangement joins TRBV7-2 to TRBJ1-4; D is ambiguous. The germline V and J ends were trimmed by 3 bases and 7 bases, with 15 bases remaining between them. The length of the CDR3 is 15 residues. The V gene's germline CDR1 is SGHTA and CDR2 FQGNSA. CDR3 DNA sequence: TGTGCCAGCAGCTTCGTCCCTCAGTCGAGTGAAAAACTGTTTTTT. Encoded protein: CASSFVPQSSEKLFF. The whole variable domain, filled in from reference TRBV7-2 and TRBJ1-4, reads GAGVSQSPSNKVTEKGKDVELRCDPISGHTALYWYRQSLGQGLEFLIYFQGNSAPDKSGLPSDRFSAERTGGSVSTLTIQRTQQEDSAVYLCASSFVPQSSEKLFFGSGTQLSVL.

For the CDR3, the DNA is TGTGCCAGCAGCCCACCCCGCGGGGGGCCCTATGGCTACACCTTC. Its protein product is CASSPPRGGPYGYTF. V is TRBV7-9 and J is TRBJ1-2; perhaps TRBD1 as D (6 bases). The CDR3 has 15 amino acids. Germline CDR1 and CDR2: SEHNR and FQNEAQ (reference sequence). The V gene lost 5 bases and the J gene lost 4 bases, with 17 bases spanning the gap. Full variable domain (rest looked up from reference TRBV7-9 and TRBJ1-2): DTGVSQNPRHKITKRGQNVTFRCDPISEHNRLYWYRQTLGQGPEFLTYFQNEAQLEKSRLLSDRFSAERPKGSFSTLEIQRTEQGDSAMYLCASSPPRGGPYGYTFGSGTRLTVV.

This rearrangement joins TRBV5-1 to TRBJ2-5; D unclear. V lost 0 bases, J lost 5 bases, and 5 bases lay in between. Germline V gene data show CDR1 as SGHRS and CDR2 as YFSETQ. CDR3 length: 12 residues. CDR3 bases: TGCGCCAGCAGCTTGGAAGCGGAGACCCAGTACTTC. The encoded protein is CASSLEAETQYF.

This clone was seen only once. The CDR3 region has the DNA TGCAGCGTGAGGGTCCGGACGGACTATGGCTACACCTTC. This encodes CSVRVRTDYGYTF. This chain connects TRBV29-1 to TRBJ1-2, with unresolved D. The CDR3 is made up of 13 amino acids. V lost 6 bases, J lost 3 bases, and 14 bases lay in between. Germline V gives CDR1 SQVTM, CDR2 ANQGSEA.

V gene TRBV7-2 combines with J gene TRBJ1-1, with D tentatively TRBD1 (6 bases). Trimming cost V 1 base and J 10 bases, with 19 bases left between them. Germline loops: CDR1 SGHTA, CDR2 FQGNSA. The CDR3 length is 15 residues. CDR3 sequence: CASSLGGANLQGAFF. The CDR3 nucleotides are TGTGCCAGCAGCTTAGGGGGGGCCAACCTGCAAGGAGCTTTCTTT.